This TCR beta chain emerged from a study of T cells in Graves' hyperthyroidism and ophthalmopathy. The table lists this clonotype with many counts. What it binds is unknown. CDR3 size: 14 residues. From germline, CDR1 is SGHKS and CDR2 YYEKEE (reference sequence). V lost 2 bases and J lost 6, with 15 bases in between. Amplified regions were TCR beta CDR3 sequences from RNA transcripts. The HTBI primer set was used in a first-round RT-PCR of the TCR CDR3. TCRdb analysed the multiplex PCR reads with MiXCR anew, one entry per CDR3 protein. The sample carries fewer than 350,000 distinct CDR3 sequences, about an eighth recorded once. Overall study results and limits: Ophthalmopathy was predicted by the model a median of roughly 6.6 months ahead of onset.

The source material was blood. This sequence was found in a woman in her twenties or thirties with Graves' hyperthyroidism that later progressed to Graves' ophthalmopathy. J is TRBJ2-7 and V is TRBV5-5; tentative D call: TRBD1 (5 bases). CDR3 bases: TGTGCCAGCAGCTTACATGAAGGGGTCGGCGAGCAGTACTTC. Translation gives CASSLHEGVGEQYF. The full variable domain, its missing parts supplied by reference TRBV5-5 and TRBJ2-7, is DAGVTQSPTHLIKTRGQQVTLRCSPISGHKSVSWYQQVLGQGPQFIFQYYEKEERGRGNFPDRFSARQFPNYSSELNVNALLLGDSALYLCASSLHEGVGEQYFGPGTRLTVT.